The rows below give T cell receptor beta chains drawn from one sample of a study of tumor and adjacent non-tumor tissue in lung cancer. TCRdb itself ran the multiplex PCR reads through MiXCR, one entry per CDR3 protein. The data show about 44,000 distinct CDR3 sequences, about 68% seen once. Sequenced material: distant non-tumor lung tissue. These receptor sequences come from a woman between 65 and 79 years old with non-small cell lung cancer. Both conserved end residues are trimmed from each CDR3.

V gene	J gene	CDR3 protein
TRBV6-1	TRBJ2-3	ASGDNRDRGDTQY
TRBV24-1	TRBJ2-5	ATSDFGQGGETQY
TRBV10-1	TRBJ2-3	ASSDGTTLTHY
TRBV6-6	TRBJ2-1	ASSAGRAGGNEQF
TRBV30	TRBJ2-2	ARKGWGSGSTPGGLF
TRBV28	TRBJ2-7	ASKGGSYEQY
TRBV11-2	TRBJ2-7	TRSSRVTDTYEQY
TRBV23-1	TRBJ1-1	ASTTVRDEAF
TRBV30	TRBJ1-6	AWCRGTDNSPLH
TRBV10-3	TRBJ1-5	ATSYGEQATDSNQSQH
TRBV4-1	TRBJ2-7	TSSRERVGTGQSYEQY
TRBV4-2	TRBJ1-4	ASSQDWESQNEKLF
TRBV7-2	TRBJ2-3	ASSLGAISDTQY
TRBV6-9	TRBJ2-5	ASSRPQREGQETQY
TRBV5-5	TRBJ2-7	ASSYTSVSVYEQY
TRBV20-1	TRBJ2-7	SAYGTGVNEQY
TRBV20-1	TRBJ2-7	SAPASGSIAYEQY
TRBV5-4	TRBJ2-1	ASWRAGGPYNEQF
TRBV5-4	TRBJ1-3	ASSQQGQGTGNTIY
TRBV28	TRBJ1-4	VSSPNPGQIATNEKLL
TRBV6-5	TRBJ1-1	ASSYLSWNTGAF
TRBV20-1	TRBJ2-1	SASSRLKPNEQF
TRBV5-1	TRBJ2-3	ASSLLTAGTDTQY
TRBV5-5	TRBJ2-1	ARSFPYFRGGSDDEQF
TRBV29-1	TRBJ2-5	SVDPGTGETQY
TRBV20-1	TRBJ2-2	SARLGNTVELS
TRBV29-1	TRBJ2-2	SVVWGTGDLF
TRBV7-9	TRBJ2-2	ASSRPGQEGTGELF
TRBV28	TRBJ2-3	ASSFLTSIDTQY
TRBV6-5	TRBJ1-2	PSSTQGGKFGYT
TRBV6-1	TRBJ2-1	ASRPRTGDRNGQF
TRBV29-1	TRBJ2-1	SVEPGFIYNERF
TRBV20-1	TRBJ1-1	NARDSGETWTEAF
TRBV4-2	TRBJ2-2	ASGPERSTGELF
TRBV5-1	TRBJ1-2	ASSRAGTDNYGYT
TRBV11-3	TRBJ2-3	AGSFGQGTNTQY
TRBV6-1	TRBJ1-2	ASSGWQALANYGYT
TRBV6-5	TRBJ2-6	ASRRDVSGANIPT
TRBV11-2	TRBJ1-3	ASSPTAGNSGNTVY
TRBV4-1	TRBJ2-1	TSSSEISGREGGEQF
TRBV6-6	TRBJ1-1	VISYKWDGNEAF
TRBV4-2	TRBJ1-6	ASSLWDGDNRPLH
TRBV7-3	TRBJ1-1	ASSLTGPSEAF